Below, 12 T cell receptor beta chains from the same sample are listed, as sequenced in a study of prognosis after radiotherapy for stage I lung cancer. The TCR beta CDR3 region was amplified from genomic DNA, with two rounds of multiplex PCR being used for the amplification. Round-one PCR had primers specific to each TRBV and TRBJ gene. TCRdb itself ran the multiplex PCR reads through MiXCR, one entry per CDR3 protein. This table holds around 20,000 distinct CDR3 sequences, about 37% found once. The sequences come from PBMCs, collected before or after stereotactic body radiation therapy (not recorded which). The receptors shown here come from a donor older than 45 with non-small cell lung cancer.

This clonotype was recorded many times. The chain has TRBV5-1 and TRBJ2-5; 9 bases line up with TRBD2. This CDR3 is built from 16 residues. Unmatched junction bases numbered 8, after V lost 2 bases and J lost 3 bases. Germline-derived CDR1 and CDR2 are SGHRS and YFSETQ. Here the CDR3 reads CASSFGTSRPEETQYF. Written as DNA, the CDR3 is TGCGCCAGCAGCTTCGGGACTAGCAGACCGGAAGAGACCCAGTACTTC.

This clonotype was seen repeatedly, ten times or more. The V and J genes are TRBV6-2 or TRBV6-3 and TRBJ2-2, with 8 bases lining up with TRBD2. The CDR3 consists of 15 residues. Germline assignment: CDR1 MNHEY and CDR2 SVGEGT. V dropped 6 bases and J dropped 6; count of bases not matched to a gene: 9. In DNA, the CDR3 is TGTGCCAGCAGAGAGAGCGGGAGCGGTGCCGGGGAGCTGTTTTTT. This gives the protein CASRESGSGAGELFF.

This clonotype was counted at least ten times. The CDR3 spells CASRLGGARDEKLFF. CDR3 nucleotide sequence: TGTGCCAGTAGGCTAGGGGGCGCACGGGATGAAAAACTGTTTTTT. The V gene is TRBV19, the J gene TRBJ1-4, with 7 bases lining up with TRBD1. Looked up from germline, CDR1 is LNHDA and CDR2 is SQIVND (reference sequence). Trimming cost V 6 bases and J 6 bases; bases outside gene matches: 10. The CDR3 is made up of 15 amino acids.

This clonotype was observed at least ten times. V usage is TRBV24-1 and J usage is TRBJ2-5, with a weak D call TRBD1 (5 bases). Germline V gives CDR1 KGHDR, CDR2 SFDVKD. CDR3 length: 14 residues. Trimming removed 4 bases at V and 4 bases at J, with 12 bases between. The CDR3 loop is CATSDHWQGETQYF. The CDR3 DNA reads TGTGCCACCAGTGACCACTGGCAGGGAGAGACCCAGTACTTC.

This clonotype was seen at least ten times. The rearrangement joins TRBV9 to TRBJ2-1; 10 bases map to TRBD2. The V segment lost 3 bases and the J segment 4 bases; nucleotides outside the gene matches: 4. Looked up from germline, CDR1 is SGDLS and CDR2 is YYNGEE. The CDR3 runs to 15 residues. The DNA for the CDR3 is TGTGCCAGCAGCGCAACTAGCGGGACATACAATGAGCAGTTCTTC. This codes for CASSATSGTYNEQFF.

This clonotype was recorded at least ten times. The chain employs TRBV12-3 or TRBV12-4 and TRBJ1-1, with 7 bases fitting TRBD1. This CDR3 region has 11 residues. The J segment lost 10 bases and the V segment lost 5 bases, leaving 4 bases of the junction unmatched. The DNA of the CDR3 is TGTGCCAGCAGTCGACAGGGCTCAGCTTTCTTT. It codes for CASSRQGSAFF.

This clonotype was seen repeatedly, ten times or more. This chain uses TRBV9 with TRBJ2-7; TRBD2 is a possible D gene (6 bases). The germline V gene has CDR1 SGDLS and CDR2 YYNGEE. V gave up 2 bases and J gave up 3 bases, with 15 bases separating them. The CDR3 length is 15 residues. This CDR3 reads CASSVRDSVIYEQYF. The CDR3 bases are TGTGCCAGCAGCGTCCGGGACTCCGTCATCTACGAGCAGTACTTC. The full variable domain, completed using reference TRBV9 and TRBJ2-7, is DSGVTQTPKHLITATGQRVTLRCSPRSGDLSVYWYQQSLDQGLQFLIQYYNGEERAKGNILERFSAQQFPDLHSELNLSSLELGDSALYFCASSVRDSVIYEQYFGPGTRLTVT.

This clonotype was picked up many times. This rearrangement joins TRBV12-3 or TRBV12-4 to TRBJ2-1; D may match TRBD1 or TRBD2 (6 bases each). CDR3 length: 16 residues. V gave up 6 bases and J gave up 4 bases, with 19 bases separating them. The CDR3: CASRTRSGGRYNEQFF. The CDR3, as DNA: TGTGCCAGCAGGACCCGAAGTGGGGGGCGATACAATGAGCAGTTCTTC.

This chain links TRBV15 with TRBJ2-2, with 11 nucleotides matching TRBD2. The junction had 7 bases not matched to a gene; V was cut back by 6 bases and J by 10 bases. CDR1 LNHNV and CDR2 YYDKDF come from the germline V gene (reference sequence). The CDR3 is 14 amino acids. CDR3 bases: TGTGCCACCAGGACTAGCGGGAACGCCGAGGAGCTGTTTTTT. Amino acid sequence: CATRTSGNAEELFF.

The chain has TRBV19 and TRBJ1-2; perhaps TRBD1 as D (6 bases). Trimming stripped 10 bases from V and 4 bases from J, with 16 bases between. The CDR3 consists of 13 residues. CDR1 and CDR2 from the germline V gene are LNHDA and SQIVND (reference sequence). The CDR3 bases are TGTGCCACCCAGCCGGGGGGCCTCTATGGCTACACCTTC. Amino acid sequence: CATQPGGLYGYTF.

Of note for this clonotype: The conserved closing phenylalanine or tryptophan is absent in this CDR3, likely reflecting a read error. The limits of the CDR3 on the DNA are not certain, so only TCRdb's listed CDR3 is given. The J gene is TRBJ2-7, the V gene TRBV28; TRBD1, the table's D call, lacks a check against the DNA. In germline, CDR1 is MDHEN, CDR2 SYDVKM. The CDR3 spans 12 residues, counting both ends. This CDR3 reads CASSLYLAASRI.

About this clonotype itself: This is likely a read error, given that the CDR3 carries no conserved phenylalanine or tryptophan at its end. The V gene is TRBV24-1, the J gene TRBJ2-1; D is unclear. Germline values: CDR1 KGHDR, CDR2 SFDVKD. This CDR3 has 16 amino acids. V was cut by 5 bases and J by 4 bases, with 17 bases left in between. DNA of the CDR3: TGTGCCACCAGTGGTACAGTCCCTAAACAATACAATGAGCAGTTCCTC. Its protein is CATSGTVPKQYNEQFL.